This TCR beta chain appears in the sequencing data of a study of shared clonotypes between healthy human individuals (dated by TCRdb to the early 2020s). With regard to the full study: The cohort included a few men and two women between 18 and 49 years of age. Per donor, three plates each were used for CD4 naive and CD4 memory, two for CD8 naive, and one for CD8 memory. Blood TCR repertoires of about 5 healthy adults were deeply sequenced to estimate repertoire size and the extent of clonotype sharing between individuals. Libraries were prepared and TCR repertoires were sequenced by different laboratories using diverse techniques, in order to increase sequencing depth and limit assay-specific biases. Leukapheresis yielded between about 0.94 and 8.9 billion PBMCs per donor. Study-wide conclusions, independent of this receptor: Naive subsets generally had larger estimated clonotype richness than memory subsets. Pairwise subsampling indicated that sequencing depth was expected to affect the degree of clonotype sharing among donors. Compared with non-shared clonotypes, the clonotypes found in all four sorted-subset donors had higher generation probabilities. Because the study included only a small number of donors, the genetic and exposure-history diversity represented was limited. Sampling was restricted to blood, and TCR repertoires in tissue are likely to differ from TCR repertoires in blood. Approximately 5% of naive CD4, 3.5% of naive CD8, about 2.4% of memory CD4, and 0.4% of memory CD8 clonotypes were shared across four donors. Even with the large sequencing depth, rarefaction of the sorted-subset datasets indicated that sequencing was incomplete.

Using the deep immunoSEQ assay, multiplex PCR amplified TCR CDR3 regions from genomic DNA. For each cell subset, the extracted genomic DNA was distributed evenly across all wells of several immunoSEQ 96-well plates, and each plate served as one replicate. For sorted subsets, around 0.2 ug of genomic DNA, equivalent to some 33,000 T cell genomes, went into each replicate PCR. Purified libraries were measured with a Qubit 3.0 fluorometer, size-checked on a Bioanalyzer 2100, and measured again with the KAPA Library Quantification kit. A separate single-read 150-cycle Illumina NextSeq 550 flow cell was used to sequence each immunoSEQ 96-well plate. Under the source paper's analysis protocol: Because only junctional sequences without quality scores were contained in the immunoSEQ output, filtering matching that applied to full-length reads could not be performed. Sequences were annotated with PyIR, a Python wrapper for IgBLAST v1.9, and V/J genes and CDR3 were assigned using IMGT germline references. Reads with weak V/J assignments (E-value above 1e-6), missing CDR3, stop codons, out-of-frame junctions, or ambiguous translated residues were removed. V3J clonotypes were defined as sequences sharing an identical inferred V gene, J gene, and CDR3 amino acid sequence. The percentage overlap between two repertoires was calculated by dividing the number of shared unique clonotypes by the size of the smaller repertoire. RTK rarefaction, the Chao1 estimator, and Recon v2.1 estimates of unobserved clonotypes were used to assess repertoire richness. Generation probabilities were computed with OLGA for all TCRbeta clonotypes obtained by the gDNA method from a handful of donors. TCRdb holds this immuneACCESS table with in-frame rearrangements only. Some clones are missing; in checked studies, unresolved V genes explain under half, and the rest has no known cause. For V, J and clone size, that table is used; D and trimming come from the DNA. The table for this sample lists about 2 million clones; over 85% of them were counted only once. The ten largest clones represent about 1.1% of the sample.

This clone has just one count. Which antigen it targets is not known. Because it lacks the conserved phenylalanine or tryptophan at the end, this CDR3 is likely a read error. The limits of the CDR3 on the DNA are not certain, so only TCRdb's listed CDR3 is given. Looking up the germline V gene yields CDR1 SGHRS and CDR2 YFSETQ. The CDR3 contains 12 residues when both ends are counted. For the CD8 naive samples, CD45RO-negative cells were positively selected for CCR7, yielding a CD45RA+CCR7+ population from which TemRA cells were excluded. The donors were healthy, HIV-negative adults who had no recently reported acute infections or vaccinations. Only Caucasian adults living in Nashville, Tennessee, USA were represented among the donors. After blood collection by leukapheresis, PBMCs were isolated using Ficoll-Histopaque density gradient centrifugation and then cryopreserved in the vapor phase of liquid nitrogen. Analytical flow cytometry was used to check the purity and quantity of each magnetically sorted T cell population. Genomic DNA was isolated from each sorted fraction and quantified by UV absorbance on a Nanodrop 2000c.

The rearranged segments are TRBV5-1 and TRBJ2-7; TRBD2 is the table's D call and was not checked against the DNA. Sequencing was carried out using naive CD8+ T cells sorted from blood. The cell subset or site label on this specimen signifies: CD45RA+CCR7+. The sequence was collected from a man aged 18 to 29 in good health. This receptor carries the CDR3 CASSLSEGRTYS.